This record covers a single T cell receptor (beta chain). Its antigen is currently unknown. Around 30,000 T cell genomes, or around 0.2 ug DNA, went into the sorted-subset replicate PCRs. Some clones are missing from TCRdb's copy, which holds only in-frame ones; the method was immunoSEQ multiplex PCR. The repertoire includes roughly 530,000 clones, roughly 95% of them detected once, and roughly 0.06% sits in the top ten. Among the donors, all were Caucasian adults who lived in Nashville, Tennessee. The source of the sample is a study of shared clonotypes between healthy human individuals. Study observations and caveats: The four-donor shared clonotypes exceeded non-shared clonotypes in generation probability, with non-shared ones scoring lower. Memory subsets generally showed smaller estimated richness than naive subsets did.

CDR1 MGHRA and CDR2 YSYEKL come from the germline V gene. CDR3 length: 16 amino acids. V lost 1 base to trimming and J lost 1 base; unmatched junction nucleotides: 4. The sequence was obtained from a woman younger than 45 in good health. Sequencing was performed on naive CD4+ T cells sorted from blood. As to subset: CD45RA+ positively selected. This chain uses TRBV4-1 with TRBJ2-1; TRBD1 matches at 7 bases. The CDR3 protein is CASSQVKTGSYNEQFF. The CDR3 DNA sequence: TGCGCCAGCAGCCAAGTCAAGACAGGGTCCTACAATGAGCAGTTCTTC.